Only a few counts were recorded for the clone carrying this T cell receptor beta chain. Its specificity is not known. TCRdb reprocessed the RT-PCR reads with MiXCR, giving one entry per CDR3 protein. In the table there are 400,000 to 550,000 distinct CDR3 sequences, around 25% of which are singletons. Trimming at V came to 0 bases and at J to 4 bases, leaving 2 bases not matched to a gene. Germline V gene lookup returns CDR1 LGHNA and CDR2 YNFKEQ. The CDR3 length is 14 residues. The data stem from a study of response to subunit inactivated influenza vaccine. Findings and limits, study-wide: Only a handful of new T cells, the authors suggested, are recruited with each seasonal influenza vaccination.

The chain couples TRBV4-2 to TRBJ2-5; the match to TRBD2 covers 7 bases. The sequencing used CD4+ T cells sorted from PBMCs, collected more than 4 days after vaccination. This clonotype was sampled from a man aged 50 or older who received an inactivated influenza vaccine. The CDR3 region is CASSQEGRAETQYF. CDR3 sequence (DNA): TGTGCCAGCAGCCAAGAGGGGAGGGCAGAGACCCAGTACTTC.